The rows below give T cell receptor beta chains drawn from one sample of a study of cytomegalovirus exposure and HLA in healthy donors. Here immunoSEQ multiplex PCR was the method, and the copy in TCRdb shows in-frame clones only, minus some. The sample holds about 200,000 clones; 70% to 80% are singletons and the top ten take about 1.9%. Sequenced input: PBMCs. These receptors were obtained from a man under 40 in good health and CMV-seronegative. The CDR3 runs from the conserved cysteine through the conserved F or W. The order of the fields is CDR3 protein, CDR3 DNA, clone size, V gene, D gene, J gene. A D gene is named only where the DNA matches it firmly. The size of a clone is reported for some rows only, either as once, few or many, or as a class for expanded clones.

CDR3aa: CASSASGHPNTEAFF
CDR3nt: TGTGCCAGCAGCGCATCGGGACACCCGAACACTGAAGCTTTCTTT
abundance: .
v_gene: TRBV9
d_gene: .
j_gene: TRBJ1-1

CDR3aa: CAGKTSSYNEQFF
CDR3nt: TGTGCCGGAAAGACTAGCTCCTACAATGAGCAGTTCTTC
abundance: .
v_gene: TRBV2
d_gene: .
j_gene: TRBJ2-1

CDR3aa: CASSSGQGGAYEQYF
CDR3nt: TGTGCCAGCAGCTCCGGACAGGGGGGCGCCTACGAGCAGTACTTC
abundance: .
v_gene: TRBV7-6
d_gene: TRBD1
j_gene: TRBJ2-7

CDR3aa: CASSIPGTNTEAFF
CDR3nt: TGTGCCAGCAGCATCCCAGGCACGAACACTGAAGCTTTCTTT
abundance: few
v_gene: TRBV11-2
d_gene: .
j_gene: TRBJ1-1

CDR3aa: CASSVVTGANNQPQHF
CDR3nt: TGTGCCAGCAGTGTCGTGACAGGGGCCAACAATCAGCCCCAGCATTTT
abundance: .
v_gene: TRBV6-1
d_gene: TRBD1
j_gene: TRBJ1-5

CDR3aa: CASSKPGGLGETQYF
CDR3nt: TGTGCCAGCAGTAAACCAGGGGGCCTGGGGGAGACCCAGTACTTC
abundance: .
v_gene: TRBV28
d_gene: TRBD1
j_gene: TRBJ2-5

CDR3aa: CASSRVGARNYGYTF
CDR3nt: TGTGCCAGCAGCCGCGTTGGGGCTCGCAACTATGGCTACACCTTC
abundance: .
v_gene: TRBV28
d_gene: .
j_gene: TRBJ1-2

CDR3aa: CASSIGFGRTNPNYGYTF
CDR3nt: TGTGCCAGTAGTATTGGTTTTGGTCGAACTAATCCTAACTATGGCTACACCTTC
abundance: once
v_gene: TRBV19
d_gene: .
j_gene: TRBJ1-2

CDR3aa: CASSLVQGLNTEAFF
CDR3nt: TGTGCCAGCAGCTTGGTGCAGGGTTTGAACACTGAAGCTTTCTTT
abundance: few
v_gene: TRBV5-4
d_gene: .
j_gene: TRBJ1-1

CDR3aa: CASSPGLAGGLETQYF
CDR3nt: TGCGCCAGCAGCCCGGGACTAGCGGGAGGACTAGAGACCCAGTACTTC
abundance: once
v_gene: TRBV5-1
d_gene: TRBD2
j_gene: TRBJ2-5

CDR3aa: CASSLVVPSGTNTGELFF
CDR3nt: TGTGCCAGCAGCTTAGTGGTTCCCTCAGGGACGAACACCGGGGAGCTGTTTTTT
abundance: .
v_gene: TRBV11-2
d_gene: .
j_gene: TRBJ2-2

CDR3aa: CASSAGYEQYF
CDR3nt: TGTGCCAGTAGCGCGGGCTACGAGCAGTACTTC
abundance: .
v_gene: TRBV19
d_gene: .
j_gene: TRBJ2-7

CDR3aa: CAWSVERSYGYTF
CDR3nt: TGTGCCTGGAGTGTCGAACGGAGCTATGGCTACACCTTC
abundance: once
v_gene: TRBV30
d_gene: .
j_gene: TRBJ1-2

CDR3aa: CASSRGQDTGELFF
CDR3nt: TGTGCCAGCTCACGAGGACAGGACACCGGGGAGCTGTTTTTT
abundance: .
v_gene: TRBV18
d_gene: TRBD1
j_gene: TRBJ2-2

CDR3aa: CATSRDLLGGGKGQFF
CDR3nt: TGTGCCACCAGCAGAGACCTCCTTGGGGGGGGCAAAGGGCAGTTCTTC
abundance: few
v_gene: TRBV15
d_gene: .
j_gene: TRBJ2-1

CDR3aa: CASSYLTLPKNTEAFF
CDR3nt: TGTGCCAGCAGTTACTTGACACTGCCAAAGAACACTGAAGCTTTCTTT
abundance: .
v_gene: TRBV6-5
d_gene: .
j_gene: TRBJ1-1

CDR3aa: CASSDTGAGNTIYF
CDR3nt: TGTGCCAGCAGTGACACAGGGGCCGGAAACACCATATATTTT
abundance: .
v_gene: TRBV6-6
d_gene: TRBD1
j_gene: TRBJ1-3

CDR3aa: CASSGTGFGNQPQHF
CDR3nt: TGTGCCAGCAGTGGTACAGGTTTTGGCAATCAGCCCCAGCATTTT
abundance: .
v_gene: TRBV25-1
d_gene: .
j_gene: TRBJ1-5

CDR3aa: CASRGSGSLQETQYF
CDR3nt: TGCGCCAGCAGAGGCAGCGGGAGCCTCCAAGAGACCCAGTACTTC
abundance: .
v_gene: TRBV10-2
d_gene: TRBD2
j_gene: TRBJ2-5

CDR3aa: CASSYDNTGAYEQYF
CDR3nt: TGCGCCAGCAGCTATGATAATACAGGGGCCTACGAGCAGTACTTC
abundance: once
v_gene: TRBV5-1
d_gene: TRBD1
j_gene: TRBJ2-7

CDR3aa: CAWSVGQGASQPQHF
CDR3nt: TGTGCCTGGAGTGTAGGCCAGGGGGCGAGTCAGCCCCAGCATTTT
abundance: .
v_gene: TRBV30
d_gene: TRBD1
j_gene: TRBJ1-5

CDR3aa: CASRDRGKTTSTDTQYF
CDR3nt: TGTGCCAGCAGGGACAGGGGTAAAACGACTAGCACAGATACGCAGTATTTT
abundance: .
v_gene: TRBV25-1
d_gene: TRBD1
j_gene: TRBJ2-3

CDR3aa: CATSRDHRGRAHEQYF
CDR3nt: TGTGCCACCAGCAGAGATCATCGGGGTCGAGCCCACGAGCAGTACTTC
abundance: .
v_gene: TRBV15
d_gene: .
j_gene: TRBJ2-7

CDR3aa: CASSGGYLTSGANVLTF
CDR3nt: TGCGCCAGCAGCGGAGGTTACCTTACCTCTGGGGCCAACGTCCTGACTTTC
abundance: once
v_gene: TRBV5-1
d_gene: .
j_gene: TRBJ2-6

CDR3aa: CASSVQGGSYEQYF
CDR3nt: TGTGCCAGCAGTGTACAGGGTGGGTCCTACGAGCAGTACTTC
abundance: .
v_gene: TRBV6-1
d_gene: .
j_gene: TRBJ2-7

CDR3aa: CASSRGDSSNYGYTF
CDR3nt: TGTGCCAGCAGCCGAGGGGACAGTTCTAACTATGGCTACACCTTC
abundance: .
v_gene: TRBV5-4
d_gene: TRBD1
j_gene: TRBJ1-2

CDR3aa: CASSMRPGQGGTEAFF
CDR3nt: TGCGCCAGCAGCATGAGGCCGGGACAGGGCGGCACTGAAGCTTTCTTT
abundance: .
v_gene: TRBV5-1
d_gene: TRBD1
j_gene: TRBJ1-1

CDR3aa: CASSSGVMDQPQHF
CDR3nt: TGTGCCAGCAGTTCAGGGGTGATGGATCAGCCCCAGCATTTT
abundance: .
v_gene: TRBV5-4
d_gene: .
j_gene: TRBJ1-5

CDR3aa: CASTQAGGGANEQFF
CDR3nt: TGTGCCAGCACTCAAGCCGGGGGTGGGGCCAATGAGCAGTTCTTC
abundance: .
v_gene: TRBV11-2
d_gene: .
j_gene: TRBJ2-1

CDR3aa: CSVESGSGGQETQYF
CDR3nt: TGCAGCGTTGAGTCCGGGAGCGGGGGCCAAGAGACCCAGTACTTC
abundance: .
v_gene: TRBV29-1
d_gene: TRBD2
j_gene: TRBJ2-5

CDR3aa: CAWTGRRLAGLSYEQYF
CDR3nt: TGTGCCTGGACGGGCCGCCGACTAGCGGGCCTATCCTACGAGCAGTACTTC
abundance: .
v_gene: TRBV30
d_gene: TRBD2
j_gene: TRBJ2-7

CDR3aa: CASSVSRTDTQYF
CDR3nt: TGTGCCAGCAGTGTTAGCCGCACAGATACGCAGTATTTT
abundance: .
v_gene: TRBV2
d_gene: .
j_gene: TRBJ2-3

CDR3aa: CASRTTGAGNEQYF
CDR3nt: TGTGCCAGCAGGACGACAGGGGCTGGCAACGAGCAGTACTTC
abundance: .
v_gene: TRBV28
d_gene: TRBD1
j_gene: TRBJ2-7

CDR3aa: CASSFGTAYGYTF
CDR3nt: TGTGCCAGCAGCTTCGGGACAGCCTATGGCTACACCTTC
abundance: .
v_gene: TRBV11-2
d_gene: TRBD1
j_gene: TRBJ1-2

CDR3aa: CASSSTGVGEQYF
CDR3nt: TGTGCCAGCAGCTCGACAGGGGTGGGCGAGCAGTACTTC
abundance: .
v_gene: TRBV7-9
d_gene: TRBD1
j_gene: TRBJ2-7

CDR3aa: CASSFPASGSGYEQYF
CDR3nt: TGTGCCAGTAGTTTTCCGGCTAGCGGGAGCGGCTACGAGCAGTACTTC
abundance: .
v_gene: TRBV19
d_gene: TRBD2
j_gene: TRBJ2-7

CDR3aa: CASSLGAGAEQFF
CDR3nt: TGTGCCAGCAGCTTAGGGGCTGGGGCTGAGCAGTTCTTC
abundance: .
v_gene: TRBV7-2
d_gene: .
j_gene: TRBJ2-1

CDR3aa: CASSLVAGINTEAFF
CDR3nt: TGTGCCAGCAGCTTAGTCGCGGGAATCAACACTGAAGCTTTCTTT
abundance: few
v_gene: TRBV11-2
d_gene: .
j_gene: TRBJ1-1

CDR3aa: CASSESSGNTIYF
CDR3nt: TGTGCCAGCTCAGAAAGCTCTGGAAACACCATATATTTT
abundance: .
v_gene: TRBV6-5
d_gene: .
j_gene: TRBJ1-3

CDR3aa: CASSERGAAKNIQYF
CDR3nt: TGTGCCAGCAGTGAACGGGGGGCAGCCAAAAACATTCAGTACTTC
abundance: .
v_gene: TRBV2
d_gene: .
j_gene: TRBJ2-4

CDR3aa: CASSPNEENEQFF
CDR3nt: TGTGCCAGCAGTCCAAACGAGGAGAATGAGCAGTTCTTC
abundance: .
v_gene: TRBV27
d_gene: .
j_gene: TRBJ2-1

CDR3aa: CATSRRTSSSYNEQFF
CDR3nt: TGTGCCACCAGCAGGAGGACTTCTAGCTCCTACAATGAGCAGTTCTTC
abundance: once
v_gene: TRBV15
d_gene: .
j_gene: TRBJ2-1

CDR3aa: CATSPQASGRTYEQYF
CDR3nt: TGTGCCACCAGCCCTCAAGCCTCAGGGAGGACCTACGAGCAGTACTTC
abundance: once
v_gene: TRBV15
d_gene: .
j_gene: TRBJ2-7

CDR3aa: CSVVLLSRTYEQYF
CDR3nt: TGCAGCGTTGTGCTTTTGTCTAGGACCTACGAGCAGTACTTC
abundance: .
v_gene: TRBV29-1
d_gene: .
j_gene: TRBJ2-7

CDR3aa: CASSRPGQGQEKLFF
CDR3nt: TGTGCCAGCAGTCGTCCGGGACAGGGACAGGAAAAACTGTTTTTT
abundance: .
v_gene: TRBV28
d_gene: TRBD1
j_gene: TRBJ1-4

CDR3aa: CASSLLSISKNIQYF
CDR3nt: TGTGCCAGCAGTTTACTAAGTATCTCCAAAAACATTCAGTACTTC
abundance: .
v_gene: TRBV28
d_gene: .
j_gene: TRBJ2-4

CDR3aa: CASSLGSDSSYEQYF
CDR3nt: TGTGCCAGCAGCTTAGGCTCGGACAGCTCCTACGAGCAGTACTTC
abundance: few
v_gene: TRBV7-9
d_gene: .
j_gene: TRBJ2-7

CDR3aa: CASRRTGLNTEAFF
CDR3nt: TGTGCCAGCAGACGAACAGGGTTGAACACTGAAGCTTTCTTT
abundance: .
v_gene: TRBV5-6
d_gene: .
j_gene: TRBJ1-1

CDR3aa: CASSFAKPGELFF
CDR3nt: TGTGCCAGCAGCTTTGCCAAGCCCGGGGAGCTGTTTTTT
abundance: .
v_gene: TRBV7-6
d_gene: .
j_gene: TRBJ2-2

CDR3aa: CASSDRLEAGELFF
CDR3nt: TGTGCCAGCAGTGACAGACTAGAGGCCGGGGAGCTGTTTTTT
abundance: .
v_gene: TRBV6-4
d_gene: .
j_gene: TRBJ2-2